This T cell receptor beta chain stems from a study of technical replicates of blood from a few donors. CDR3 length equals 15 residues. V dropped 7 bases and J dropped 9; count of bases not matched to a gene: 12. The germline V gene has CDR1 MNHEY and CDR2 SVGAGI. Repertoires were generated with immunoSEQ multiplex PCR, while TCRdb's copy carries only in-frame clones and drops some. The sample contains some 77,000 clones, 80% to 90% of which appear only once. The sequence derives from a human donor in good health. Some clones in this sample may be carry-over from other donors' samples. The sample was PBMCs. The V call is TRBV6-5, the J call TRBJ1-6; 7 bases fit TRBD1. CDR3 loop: CASTTERQGRSPLHF. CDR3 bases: TGTGCCAGCACCACCGAGAGACAGGGCCGTTCACCCCTCCACTTT.